The 11 T cell receptor beta chains in this list originate from one sample, sequenced in a study of TIL therapy for anti-PD-1-resistant metastatic lung cancer. Regarding time point: pre-treatment sample, taken before nivolumab and TIL therapy. This was the immunoSEQ v3 assay. Method: immunoSEQ multiplex PCR; TCRdb's copy keeps in-frame clones and lacks some. The table lists roughly 60,000 clones, about nine tenths of them singletons. The sample here was blood, taken at baseline. The receptors stem from a person between 30 and 79 years old with non-small cell lung cancer.

The rearrangement uses TRBV12-5 and TRBJ1-1, with D possibly matching TRBD1 (6 bases). The CDR3 is 18 residues long. The V end was cut by 3 bases, the J end by 3 bases, with 23 bases between. From germline, CDR1 is LGHNT and CDR2 FRNRAP. CDR3 protein: CASGFNPGGGRAYTEAFF. The CDR3 nucleotides read TGTGCTAGTGGTTTTAACCCCGGAGGGGGGCGCGCGTACACTGAAGCTTTCTTT.

The chain is built from TRBV6-1 and TRBJ2-1; 13 nucleotides line up with TRBD2. Germline trimming cut 2 bases from V and 8 bases from J; bases unmatched to any gene: 6. This CDR3 spans 16 amino acids. Per germline, CDR1 MNHNS and CDR2 SASEGT. The DNA for the CDR3 is TGTGCCAGCAGTGAAACGACTAGCGGGGGGCTCTATGAGCAGTTCTTC. Residues: CASSETTSGGLYEQFF.

The chain has TRBV27 and TRBJ2-7; D is undetermined. Germline V gene lookup returns CDR1 MNHEY and CDR2 SMNVEV (reference sequence). Trimming shortened V by 5 bases and J by 4 bases, and 15 bases separated the two germline ends. The length of the CDR3 is 14 residues. The chain's CDR3 is CASSPLVLPYEQYF. The DNA for the CDR3 is TGTGCCAGCAGTCCCCTAGTTTTACCTTACGAGCAGTACTTC.

The chain has TRBV27 and TRBJ2-2, with D possibly matching TRBD2 (7 bases). The germline V gene has CDR1 MNHEY and CDR2 SMNVEV (reference sequence). V was pared by 8 bases and J by 6 bases, with 19 bases between. This CDR3 spans 15 amino acids. The CDR3 spells CASHKGRGAAGELFF. CDR3 DNA: TGTGCCAGCCACAAGGGTCGGGGGGCGGCCGGGGAGCTGTTTTTT.

The chain couples TRBV7-2 to TRBJ1-1, with D possibly TRBD1 on 6 matching bases. Trimming shortened V by 3 bases and J by 4 bases, and 9 bases separated the two germline ends. The germline gives CDR1 SGHTA, CDR2 FQGNSA. CDR3 length: 13 amino acids. DNA of the CDR3: TGTGCCAGCAGCTTTAACAGGGTCACTGAAGCTTTCTTT. Protein: CASSFNRVTEAFF.

The V call is TRBV10-3, the J call TRBJ2-5, with 9 bases aligning to TRBD1. J was trimmed by 5 bases and V by 3 bases; bases with no gene match: 7. The CDR3 loop spans 15 amino acids. Germline values: CDR1 ENHRY, CDR2 SYGVKD. This CDR3 is CAISDPGQGGETQYF. CDR3 bases: TGTGCCATCAGTGATCCGGGACAGGGAGGGGAGACCCAGTACTTC.

V and J are TRBV5-1 and TRBJ1-2, with a possible D match to TRBD1 (5 bases). The CDR3 length is 15 residues. Trimming took 2 bases from V and 2 from J, leaving 13 bases between them. CDR1 SGHRS and CDR2 YFSETQ come from the germline V gene. CDR3 residues: CASSFRTNPNYGYTF. DNA of the CDR3: TGCGCCAGCAGCTTTCGGACAAACCCGAACTATGGCTACACCTTC.

The CDR3 is CASSDLSETQYF. The CDR3 DNA reads TGTGCCAGCAGCGACCTTAGCGAAACGCAGTATTTT. The J gene is TRBJ2-3, the V gene TRBV28, with a tentative D call TRBD2 (5 bases). The germline V gene has CDR1 MDHEN and CDR2 SYDVKM. CDR3 length equals 12 residues. V lost 6 bases, J lost 9 bases, and 13 bases lay in between.

J is TRBJ1-6 and V is TRBV6-5, with D maybe TRBD1 (5 bases). The germline V and J ends were trimmed by 7 bases and 14 bases, with 15 bases remaining between them. Germline CDR1 is MNHEY and CDR2 is SVGAGI. The CDR3 sequence is 12 residues long. CDR3 amino acids: CASTNPRGALHF. In nucleotides, the CDR3 is TGTGCCAGCACCAACCCGCGGGGGGCCCTCCACTTT.

The rearrangement uses TRBV5-1 and TRBJ2-2; tentatively, D is TRBD1 or TRBD2 (5 bases each). The ends were cut back, 0 bases at V and 5 bases at J, with 14 bases in the middle. Germline values: CDR1 SGHRS, CDR2 YFSETQ. CDR3 length: 16 amino acids. The CDR3 coding sequence is TGCGCCAGCAGCTTGGCCCGGGGAGAGGGGACCGGGGAGCTGTTTTTT. Translating it yields CASSLARGEGTGELFF.

CDR3 in amino acids: CASSSSRMNTEAFF. Written as DNA, the CDR3 is TGTGCCAGCAGTTCCAGCCGCATGAACACTGAAGCTTTCTTT. The chain recombines TRBV6-2 or TRBV6-3 with TRBJ1-1; D not resolved. This CDR3 has 14 amino acids. Germline CDR1 MNHEY, CDR2 SVGEGT. The V end lost 4 bases, the J end lost 0 bases, and 9 bases lay between the germline ends.